A single sample gave rise to the 23 T cell receptor beta chains below, sequenced in a study of cytomegalovirus exposure and HLA in healthy donors. Vbeta (60) and Jbeta (13) primers were used in the PCR. Data came from immunoSEQ multiplex PCR; TCRdb stores just in-frame clones and leaves some out. The table records about 100,000 clones, approximately 78% of them present only once. The sequenced sample consisted of PBMCs. The receptors come from a woman between 40 and 50 years old in good health and CMV-seronegative.

V and J are TRBV4-3 and TRBJ2-7; a possible D gene is TRBD2 (6 bases). This CDR3 is 16 amino acids long. The germline V gene has CDR1 LGHNA and CDR2 YSLEER. The V and J ends lost 4 bases and 1 base respectively, with 17 bases between them. The CDR3 loop reads CASSREWGETSYEQYF. DNA for the CDR3: TGCGCCAGCAGCCGAGAATGGGGGGAGACATCCTACGAGCAGTACTTC.

The chain uses TRBV18 and TRBJ2-6; no clear D. V was clipped by 1 base and J by 0 bases, with 13 bases between them. Germline V CDR1 and CDR2: KGHSH, LQKENI. The CDR3 is 18 residues long. The CDR3 sequence: CASSPRKRQDSGANVLTF. The CDR3 coding sequence is TGTGCCAGCTCACCACGCAAACGACAAGACTCTGGGGCCAACGTCCTGACTTTC.

This clone has only a few counts. The chain combines TRBV27 with TRBJ2-5, with no clear D. V was shortened by 8 bases and J by 5 bases, with 12 bases between the two germline ends. CDR1 MNHEY and CDR2 SMNVEV come from the germline V gene (reference sequence). The CDR3 consists of 12 residues. This chain's CDR3 is CASRTSGETQYF. The CDR3 nucleotides are TGTGCCAGCCGCACCTCCGGGGAGACCCAGTACTTC.

The V call is TRBV18, the J call TRBJ2-3; 9 positions match TRBD1. This CDR3 is 18 amino acids long. Germline trimming cut 6 bases from V and 2 bases from J; bases unmatched to any gene: 15. The germline CDR1 and CDR2 sequences are KGHSH and LQKENI. CDR3 DNA sequence: TGTGCCAGCTCCCACTCAGCGGACAGGGGCACCCTCACAGATACGCAGTATTTT. Protein: CASSHSADRGTLTDTQYF.

This clone was picked up one time. The J gene is TRBJ2-1, the V gene TRBV5-1; 15 bases agree with TRBD2. Looked up from germline, CDR1 is SGHRS and CDR2 is YFSETQ. The V segment lost 4 bases and the J segment 2 bases; nucleotides outside the gene matches: 4. The CDR3 covers 17 residues. CDR3 nucleotides: TGCGCCAGCAGCCGGGGGACTAGCGGGAGGCCCTACAATGAGCAGTTCTTC. Encoded protein: CASSRGTSGRPYNEQFF.

The genes are TRBV7-8 and TRBJ2-2; TRBD2 matches 7 bases. The V gene's germline CDR1 is SGHVS and CDR2 FQNEAQ. The CDR3 totals 17 residues. V lost 0 bases, J lost 1 base, and 5 bases stayed unmatched. CDR3 sequence reads: CASSLAGGGLNTGELFF. CDR3 coding DNA: TGTGCCAGCAGCTTAGCGGGGGGGGGATTGAACACCGGGGAGCTGTTTTTT.

This chain uses TRBV5-6 with TRBJ2-2; D perhaps matches TRBD1 (5 bases). CDR1 and CDR2 from the germline V gene are SGHDT and YYEEEE. CDR3 size: 17 residues. Trimming removed 1 base at V and 2 bases at J, with 15 bases between. CDR3 protein: CASSLRSRTLNTGELFF. In DNA, the CDR3 is TGTGCCAGCAGCTTGAGATCGAGGACACTTAACACCGGGGAGCTGTTTTTT. Full variable domain (outside the CDR3, taken from reference TRBV5-6 and TRBJ2-2): DAGVTQSPTHLIKTRGQQVTLRCSPKSGHDTVSWYQQALGQGPQFIFQYYEEEERQRGNFPDRFSGHQFPNYSSELNVNALLLGDSALYLCASSLRSRTLNTGELFFGEGSRLTVL.

This clone showed up just a few times. The J gene is TRBJ2-7, the V gene TRBV5-5; 7 bases match TRBD2. Germline V lookup: CDR1 SGHKS, CDR2 YYEKEE (reference sequence). With V trimmed by 1 base and J by 1 base, 8 bases remained unmatched. The CDR3 is made up of 16 amino acids. CDR3 amino acids: CASSLRWEGMSYEQYF. In nucleotides, the CDR3 is TGTGCCAGCAGCTTGCGATGGGAGGGAATGTCCTACGAGCAGTACTTC.

The chain recombines TRBV13 with TRBJ2-7, with TRBD1 identical over 10 bases. CDR3 length equals 15 residues. J was trimmed by 6 bases and V by 4 bases; bases with no gene match: 9. Germline assignment: CDR1 PRHDT and CDR2 FYEKMQ (reference sequence). The chain's CDR3 is CASSSGQGLRGEQYF. In nucleotides, the CDR3 is TGTGCCAGCAGCTCGGGACAGGGGTTGAGAGGCGAGCAGTACTTC. Full variable domain (outside the CDR3, taken from reference TRBV13 and TRBJ2-7): AAGVIQSPRHLIKEKRETATLKCYPIPRHDTVYWYQQGPGQDPQFLISFYEKMQSDKGSIPDRFSAQQFSDYHSELNMSSLELGDSALYFCASSSGQGLRGEQYFGPGTRLTVT.

This chain joins TRBV28 and TRBJ2-7; 7 positions match TRBD1. Germline V gene sequence: CDR1 MDHEN, CDR2 SYDVKM. V gave up 6 bases and J gave up 9 bases; unmatched junction bases: 17. The CDR3 is 15 amino acids. This CDR3 reads CASRRTGARGMGQYF. The CDR3, as DNA: TGTGCCAGCAGAAGAACAGGGGCCCGGGGTATGGGGCAGTACTTC. The complete variable domain, with remaining parts taken from reference TRBV28 and TRBJ2-7, reads DVKVTQSSRYLVKRTGEKVFLECVQDMDHENMFWYRQDPGLGLRLIYFSYDVKMKEKGDIPEGYSVSREKKERFSLILESASTNQTSMYLCASRRTGARGMGQYFGPGTRLTVT.

J is TRBJ1-1 and V is TRBV11-3; D is unresolved. The CDR3 is made up of 14 amino acids. The germline CDR1 and CDR2 sequences are SGHNT and YENEEA. Deletions cut 3 bases from V and 1 base from J, with 9 bases between. The CDR3 loop reads CASSFSGKNTEAFF. CDR3 coding DNA: TGTGCCAGCAGCTTCTCCGGGAAGAACACTGAAGCTTTCTTT.

This chain joins TRBV27 and TRBJ2-7, with TRBD1 matching 12 bases. V lost 3 bases, J lost 0 bases, and 3 bases stayed unmatched. The V gene's germline CDR1 is MNHEY and CDR2 SMNVEV (reference sequence). The CDR3 length is 16 residues. The CDR3 is CASSFWGQGASYEQYF. CDR3 DNA sequence: TGTGCCAGCAGTTTCTGGGGACAGGGGGCCTCCTACGAGCAGTACTTC.

This clone was seen only once. The chain joins TRBV6-1 to TRBJ2-2; possibly TRBD1 for D (7 bases). Looked up from germline, CDR1 is MNHNS and CDR2 is SASEGT. This CDR3 has 19 residues. V was trimmed by 1 base and J by 2 bases, leaving 20 bases between them. The CDR3 region is CASSEVGRRGRVNTGELFF. The CDR3 DNA follows: TGTGCCAGCAGTGAAGTCGGGCGGAGGGGGCGCGTTAACACCGGGGAGCTGTTTTTT.

The chain links TRBV4-3 to TRBJ2-1; TRBD2 is a possible D gene (6 bases). The length of the CDR3 is 15 residues. Trimming cost V 0 bases and J 6 bases, with 12 bases left between them. The germline V gene has CDR1 LGHNA and CDR2 YSLEER. This chain's CDR3 is CASSQEGLQSNEQFF. CDR3 bases: TGCGCCAGCAGCCAAGAGGGACTTCAATCCAATGAGCAGTTCTTC.

This clone was observed a handful of times. This chain joins TRBV14 and TRBJ1-1; weak D call: TRBD1 (6 bases). Trimming shortened V by 2 bases and J by 5 bases, and 9 bases separated the two germline ends. The CDR3 length is 13 residues. In germline, CDR1 is SGHDN, CDR2 FVKESK. CDR3 bases: TGTGCCAGCAGCCAAACAGGGAGAACTGAAGCTTTCTTT. This codes for CASSQTGRTEAFF.

This clone was detected a few times. The genes are TRBV30 and TRBJ1-1; D perhaps matches TRBD1 (6 bases). V was cut by 5 bases and J by 5 bases, with 15 bases left in between. The germline V gene has CDR1 GTSNPN and CDR2 SVGIG (reference sequence). The CDR3 covers 13 residues. CDR3 region: CAWLQGLGTEAFF. CDR3 coding DNA: TGTGCCTGGTTACAGGGTTTGGGTACTGAAGCTTTCTTT.

The gene calls are TRBV18 and TRBJ2-7; 10 bases agree with TRBD2. The CDR3 loop spans 15 amino acids. V gave up 3 bases and J gave up 2 bases; unmatched junction bases: 4. Germline lookup yields CDR1 KGHSH and CDR2 LQKENI. CDR3 coding DNA: TGTGCCAGCTCACCCTTTAGCGGGAGGCCCTACGAGCAGTACTTC. Encoded protein: CASSPFSGRPYEQYF.

The V gene is TRBV19, the J gene TRBJ2-1, with a weak D call TRBD1 (7 bases). The CDR3 totals 15 residues. Trimming took off 7 bases at V and 4 bases at J, with 17 bases between the two ends. CDR1 and CDR2 (germline): LNHDA, SQIVND (reference sequence). The CDR3 sequence is CASNRGGSGYNEQFF. CDR3 coding DNA: TGTGCCAGTAACAGGGGAGGTAGCGGATACAATGAGCAGTTCTTC.

Only one count was recorded for this clone. This rearrangement joins TRBV28 to TRBJ2-1; TRBD1 matches 8 bases. This CDR3 contains 17 residues. V gave up 7 bases and J gave up 0 bases; unmatched junction bases: 11. Germline V lookup: CDR1 MDHEN, CDR2 SYDVKM. In nucleotides, the CDR3 is TGTGCCAGCACCTTGGGAGGTACAGGGGGCTCCTACAATGAGCAGTTCTTC. Translation gives CASTLGGTGGSYNEQFF.

This chain uses TRBV10-3 with TRBJ2-5, with D hard to call. This CDR3 spans 11 amino acids. Germline CDR1 is ENHRY and CDR2 is SYGVKD. Trimming pared 3 bases from V and 5 bases from J, leaving 4 bases between. CDR3 coding DNA: TGTGCCATCAGTGAACGGGAGACCCAGTACTTC. As protein: CAISERETQYF.

The chain carries TRBV28 and TRBJ1-5, with D possibly being TRBD1 (6 bases). The length of the CDR3 is 14 residues. The germline gives CDR1 MDHEN, CDR2 SYDVKM. The germline V and J ends were trimmed by 7 bases and 6 bases, with 16 bases remaining between them. The CDR3 bases are TGTGCCAGCATCCAGGGGAGGGTAGCTCAGCCCCAGCATTTT. It codes for CASIQGRVAQPQHF.

This sequence joins TRBV13 and TRBJ1-1; maybe TRBD1 (6 bases). From germline, CDR1 is PRHDT and CDR2 FYEKMQ (reference sequence). V gave up 3 bases and J gave up 0 bases, with 14 bases separating them. CDR3 length equals 16 residues. The CDR3 is CASSFYKGQLNTEAFF. The CDR3 DNA reads as TGTGCCAGCAGCTTCTATAAAGGACAGCTGAACACTGAAGCTTTCTTT. Based on the CDR3 plus reference TRBV13 and TRBJ1-1, the full variable domain is AAGVIQSPRHLIKEKRETATLKCYPIPRHDTVYWYQQGPGQDPQFLISFYEKMQSDKGSIPDRFSAQQFSDYHSELNMSSLELGDSALYFCASSFYKGQLNTEAFFGQGTRLTVV.

The rearrangement uses TRBV7-3 and TRBJ2-2, with D tentatively TRBD1 (5 bases). Trimming took off 6 bases at V and 1 base at J, with 9 bases between the two ends. The CDR3 contains 14 residues. Germline V gene lookup returns CDR1 SGHTA and CDR2 FQGTGA. The CDR3 is CASSRGLNTGELFF. DNA for the CDR3: TGTGCCAGCAGTAGGGGCCTGAACACCGGGGAGCTGTTTTTT.